The clone carrying this T cell receptor (beta chain) was counted only a few times. Its antigen is as yet unknown. CDR3 length: 18 residues. Germline V lookup: CDR1 DFQATT, CDR2 SNEGSKA (reference sequence). Trimming took 6 bases from V and 0 from J; bases not matched to a gene: 20. These data belong to a study of T cells in Graves' hyperthyroidism and ophthalmopathy. General study findings and limits: Median prediction lead before ophthalmopathy onset was 6 to 8 months with the model. A 13 V-J signature model discriminated ophthalmopathy versus stable hyperthyroidism.

RNA transcripts yielded amplified TCR beta CDR3 regions. Using the HTBI primer set, a first-round RT-PCR was run on the TCR CDR3. TCRdb independently ran MiXCR on the multiplex PCR reads; one entry per CDR3 protein. The sample records about 460,000 distinct CDR3 sequences, 20% to 25% being singletons. The sample consisted of blood. This clonotype originated in a woman between 65 and 79 years old with Graves' ophthalmopathy. The chain employs TRBV20-1 and TRBJ2-7, with 7 bases aligning to TRBD2. This CDR3 is CSAARAGSGGSLSYEQYF. The DNA for the CDR3 is TGCAGTGCCGCCCGAGCGGGATCTGGGGGATCGCTCTCCTACGAGCAGTACTTC.